This T cell receptor beta chain came from a study of blood T cell repertoires in COVID-19. In the study overall: Sites across the United States, Italy and Spain contributed samples from acute and convalescent COVID-19. Sources were T cells, B-cell-depleted T cells, or PBMCs; the material itself was cDNA or gDNA.

The CDR3 runs to 15 residues. Germline CDR1 reads SGHAT; CDR2 reads FQNNGV. V was trimmed by 2 bases and J by 4 bases, leaving 14 bases between them. Authors' methods: Counts of nucleated cells, estimated from reference gene primer amplification, were obtained. Repertoires were generated with immunoSEQ multiplex PCR, while TCRdb's copy carries only in-frame clones and drops some. V, J and clone size reflect that table, while D and trimming were determined from the DNA. The profile shows about 23,000 clones, 75% to 95% of them singletons. This clone turned up a few times. The receptor's source is a human donor in a cohort sampled during active COVID-19. The material sequenced was peripheral blood. The chain has TRBV11-2 and TRBJ2-5, with D maybe TRBD1 (6 bases). This CDR3 is CASSLRGFEGETQYF. The CDR3 bases are TGTGCCAGCAGCTTAAGGGGGTTTGAGGGAGAGACCCAGTACTTC. The full variable domain, with the rest looked up from reference TRBV11-2 and TRBJ2-5, is EAGVAQSPRYKIIEKRQSVAFWCNPISGHATLYWYQQILGQGPKLLIQFQNNGVVDDSQLPKDRFSAERLKGVDSTLKIQPAKLEDSAVYLCASSLRGFEGETQYFGPGTRLLVL.